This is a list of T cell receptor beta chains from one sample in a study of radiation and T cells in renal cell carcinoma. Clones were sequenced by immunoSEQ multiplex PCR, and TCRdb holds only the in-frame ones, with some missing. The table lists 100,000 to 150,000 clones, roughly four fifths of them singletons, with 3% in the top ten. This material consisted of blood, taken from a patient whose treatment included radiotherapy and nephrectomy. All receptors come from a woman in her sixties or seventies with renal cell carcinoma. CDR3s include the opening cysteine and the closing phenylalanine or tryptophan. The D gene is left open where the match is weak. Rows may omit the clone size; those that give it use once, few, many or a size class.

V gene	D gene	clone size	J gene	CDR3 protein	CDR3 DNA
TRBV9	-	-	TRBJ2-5	CASSPNLNGQLYQETQYF	TGTGCCAGCAGCCCCAACCTGAACGGACAGCTGTACCAAGAGACCCAGTACTTC
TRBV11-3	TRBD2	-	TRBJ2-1	CASSPRLAGGPHNEQFF	TGTGCCAGCAGCCCTCGACTAGCGGGAGGGCCCCACAATGAGCAGTTCTTC
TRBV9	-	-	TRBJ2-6	CASSAPRPPDSGANVLTF	TGTGCCAGCAGCGCTCCCCGGCCGCCTGACTCTGGGGCCAACGTCCTGACTTTC
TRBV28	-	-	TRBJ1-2	CASSLSNGYTF	TGTGCCAGCAGTTTATCTAATGGCTACACCTTC
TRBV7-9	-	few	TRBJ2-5	CASSLVGETQYF	TGTGCCAGCAGCTTGGTCGGAGAGACCCAGTACTTC
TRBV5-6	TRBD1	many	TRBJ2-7	CASRRGTVQPSYEQYF	TGTGCCAGCAGACGTGGGACAGTCCAGCCCTCCTACGAGCAGTACTTC
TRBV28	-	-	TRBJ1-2	CASRPMGQAYGYTF	TGTGCCAGCAGACCGATGGGACAAGCCTATGGCTACACCTTC
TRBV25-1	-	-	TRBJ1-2	CASSGGGGYTF	TGTGCCAGCAGTGGTGGGGGTGGCTACACCTTC
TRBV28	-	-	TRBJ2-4	CASSQGEDIQYF	TGTGCCAGCAGCCAGGGAGAAGACATTCAGTACTTC
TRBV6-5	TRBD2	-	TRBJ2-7	CASSTSGGSSYEQYF	TGTGCCAGCAGTACCAGCGGGGGTAGCTCCTACGAGCAGTACTTC
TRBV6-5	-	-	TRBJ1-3	CASKEQVSGNTIYF	TGTGCCAGCAAAGAACAGGTCTCTGGAAACACCATATATTTT
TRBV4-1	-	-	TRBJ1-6	CASSQWALRLQASYNSPLHF	TGCGCCAGCAGCCAATGGGCGTTGAGACTCCAAGCATCCTATAATTCACCCCTCCACTTT
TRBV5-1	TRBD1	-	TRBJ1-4	CASSRDGQATNEKLFF	TGCGCCAGCAGCCGAGATGGACAGGCAACTAATGAAAAACTGTTTTTT
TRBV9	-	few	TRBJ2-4	CASSVAPTVAKNIQYF	TGTGCCAGCAGCGTAGCTCCGACAGTAGCCAAAAACATTCAGTACTTC
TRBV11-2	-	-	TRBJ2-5	CASSPNVPQETQYF	TGTGCCAGCAGCCCTAACGTCCCCCAAGAGACCCAGTACTTC
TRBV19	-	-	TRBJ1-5	CASSEGGMQPQHF	TGTGCCAGTTCCGAAGGGGGAATGCAGCCCCAGCATTTT
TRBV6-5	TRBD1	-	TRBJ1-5	CASSYSAGGSNQPQHF	TGTGCCAGCAGTTACTCGGCAGGGGGCAGCAATCAGCCCCAGCATTTT
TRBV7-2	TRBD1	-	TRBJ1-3	CASSLETVTGTGRRSIYF	TGTGCCAGCAGCTTAGAAACGGTTACCGGGACAGGTCGACGCTCCATATATTTT
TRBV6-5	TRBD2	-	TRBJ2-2	CASSGTSGLAGELFF	TGTGCCAGCAGCGGGACTAGCGGACTTGCCGGGGAGCTGTTTTTT
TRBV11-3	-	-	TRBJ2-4	CASTPIGLAKNIQYF	TGTGCCAGCACCCCCATAGGGCTAGCCAAAAACATTCAGTACTTC
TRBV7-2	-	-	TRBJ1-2	CASSQSTGYYGYTF	TGTGCCAGCAGCCAAAGCACAGGGTACTATGGCTACACCTTC
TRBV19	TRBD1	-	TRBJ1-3	CASTDTGAILSGNTIYF	TGTGCCAGTACTGACACAGGGGCGATCCTCTCTGGAAACACCATATATTTT
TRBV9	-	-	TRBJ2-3	CASSVGSRDIGTTDTQYF	TGTGCCAGCAGCGTAGGTTCTAGGGACATCGGAACCACAGATACGCAGTATTTT
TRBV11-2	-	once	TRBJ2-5	CASSFSAVKETQYF	TGTGCCAGCAGCTTTTCGGCAGTCAAAGAGACCCAGTACTTC
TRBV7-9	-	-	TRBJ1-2	CASSQGSTYGYTF	TGTGCCAGCAGTCAAGGATCGACCTATGGCTACACCTTC
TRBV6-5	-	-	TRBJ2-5	CASSYSRDSQETQYF	TGTGCCAGCAGTTACTCGCGGGACAGCCAAGAGACCCAGTACTTC
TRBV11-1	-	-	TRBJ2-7	CASSPGRGGVYEQYF	TGTGCCAGCAGCCCCGGCAGGGGAGGGGTTTACGAGCAGTACTTC
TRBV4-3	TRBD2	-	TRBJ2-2	CASSQEGGRVPGELFF	TGCGCCAGCAGCCAAGAGGGCGGGAGGGTCCCCGGGGAGCTGTTTTTT
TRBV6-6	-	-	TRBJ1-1	CASSQVQGVNTEAFF	TGTGCCAGCAGTCAAGTCCAGGGCGTGAACACTGAAGCTTTCTTT
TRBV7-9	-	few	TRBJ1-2	CASSLEARAYGYTF	TGTGCCAGCAGCTTAGAAGCCAGGGCCTATGGCTACACCTTC
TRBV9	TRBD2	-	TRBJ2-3	CASSPKREVADTQYF	TGTGCCAGCAGCCCGAAGCGGGAGGTGGCAGATACGCAGTATTTT
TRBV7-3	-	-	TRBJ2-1	CASTLGGTLLYNEQFF	TGTGCCAGCACACTGGGGGGGACACTCCTCTACAATGAGCAGTTCTTC
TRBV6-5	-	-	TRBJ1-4	CASKPRSNEKLFF	TGTGCCAGCAAACCCAGGTCTAATGAAAAACTGTTTTTT
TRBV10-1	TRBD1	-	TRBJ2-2	CAIFHAGTGHTGELFF	TGCGCCATCTTCCACGCCGGGACAGGACACACCGGGGAGCTGTTTTTT
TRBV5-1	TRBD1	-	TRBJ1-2	CASSRTGTGERNGYTF	TGCGCCAGCAGCCGGACGGGGACAGGGGAAAGGAATGGCTACACCTTC
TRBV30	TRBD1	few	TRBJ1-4	CAWGTGTSTNEKLFF	TGTGCCTGGGGGACAGGCACTTCAACTAATGAAAAACTGTTTTTT
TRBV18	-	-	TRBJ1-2	CASSPGEANYGYTF	TGTGCCAGCTCACCAGGAGAAGCTAACTATGGCTACACCTTC
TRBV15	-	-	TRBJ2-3	CATSRDRGSEDTQYF	TGTGCCACCAGCAGAGATCGGGGGAGTGAAGATACGCAGTATTTT
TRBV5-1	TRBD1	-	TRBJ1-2	CASSSRQGSGYTF	TGCGCCAGCAGCTCCCGACAGGGTTCTGGCTACACCTTC
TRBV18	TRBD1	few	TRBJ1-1	CASSPQGTGTTEAFF	TGTGCCAGCTCACCCCAAGGGACAGGGACCACTGAAGCTTTCTTT
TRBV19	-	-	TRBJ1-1	CASSIGAHGNTEAFF	TGTGCCAGTAGTATCGGGGCGCATGGGAACACTGAAGCTTTCTTT
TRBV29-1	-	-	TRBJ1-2	CSVFGQPYGYTF	TGCAGCGTTTTCGGACAGCCCTATGGCTACACCTTC
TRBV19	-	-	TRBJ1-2	CASSMTPSGYTF	TGTGCCAGTAGTATGACCCCCTCGGGCTACACCTTC
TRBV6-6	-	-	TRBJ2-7	CASSYSVLAYEQYF	TGTGCCAGCAGTTACTCTGTTCTCGCCTACGAGCAGTACTTC
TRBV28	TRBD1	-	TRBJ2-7	CASSSTPHRGYEQYF	TGTGCCAGCAGTTCCACCCCCCACAGGGGGTACGAGCAGTACTTC
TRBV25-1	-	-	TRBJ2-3	CASSVGGRDTQYF	TGTGCCAGCAGTGTCGGGGGGCGAGATACGCAGTATTTT
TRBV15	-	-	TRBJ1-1	CATSRGTYTEAFF	TGTGCCACCAGCAGAGGGACATACACTGAAGCTTTCTTT
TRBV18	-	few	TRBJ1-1	CASSPLTSEAFF	TGTGCCAGCTCACCTCTTACTTCTGAAGCTTTCTTT
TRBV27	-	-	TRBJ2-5	CASRVGGSETQYF	TGTGCCAGCAGAGTAGGGGGATCAGAGACCCAGTACTTC
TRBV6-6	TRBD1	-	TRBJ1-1	CASSSGTANTEAFF	TGTGCCAGCAGTTCGGGGACAGCGAACACTGAAGCTTTCTTT
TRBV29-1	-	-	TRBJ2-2	CSVQTATGELFF	TGCAGCGTCCAAACGGCGACCGGGGAGCTGTTTTTT
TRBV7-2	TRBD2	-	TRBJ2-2	CASSLSGAGIGELFF	TGTGCCAGCAGCCTTAGCGGGGCGGGTATCGGGGAGCTGTTTTTT
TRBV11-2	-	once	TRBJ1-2	CASSPGVGGSNYGYTF	TGTGCCAGCAGCCCAGGGGTAGGGGGGAGTAACTATGGCTACACCTTC
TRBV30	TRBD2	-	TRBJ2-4	CACKGLAVNIQYF	TGTGCCTGTAAGGGACTAGCGGTAAACATTCAGTACTTC
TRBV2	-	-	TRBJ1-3	CASRIDFLDRVSGNTIYF	TGTGCCAGCAGGATCGATTTCTTAGACAGAGTCTCTGGAAACACCATATATTTT